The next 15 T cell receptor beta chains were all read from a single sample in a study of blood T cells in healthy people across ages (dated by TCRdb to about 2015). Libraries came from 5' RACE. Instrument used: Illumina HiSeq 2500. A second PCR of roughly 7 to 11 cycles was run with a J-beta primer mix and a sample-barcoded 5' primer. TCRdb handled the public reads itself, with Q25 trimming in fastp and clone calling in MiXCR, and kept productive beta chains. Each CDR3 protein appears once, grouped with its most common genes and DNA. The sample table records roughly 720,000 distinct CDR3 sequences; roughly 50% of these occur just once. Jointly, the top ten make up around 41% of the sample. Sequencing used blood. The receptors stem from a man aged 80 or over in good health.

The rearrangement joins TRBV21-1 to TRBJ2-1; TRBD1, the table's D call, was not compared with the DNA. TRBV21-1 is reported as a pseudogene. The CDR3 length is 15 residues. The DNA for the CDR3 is TGTGCCAGCAGCAACCAAGACAGGGAGACTGATGAGCAGTTCTTC. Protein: CASSNQDRETDEQFF.

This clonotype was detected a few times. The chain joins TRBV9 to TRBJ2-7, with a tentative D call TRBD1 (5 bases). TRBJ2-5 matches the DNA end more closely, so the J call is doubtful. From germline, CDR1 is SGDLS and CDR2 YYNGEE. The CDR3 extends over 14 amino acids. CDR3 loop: CASSVATGRETQYF. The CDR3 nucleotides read TGTGCCAGCAGCGTAGCTACAGGCAGGGAGACCCAGTACTTC.

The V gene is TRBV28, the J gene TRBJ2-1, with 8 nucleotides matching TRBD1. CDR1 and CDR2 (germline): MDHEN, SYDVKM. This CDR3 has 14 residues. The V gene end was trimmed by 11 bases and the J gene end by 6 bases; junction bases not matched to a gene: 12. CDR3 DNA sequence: TGTGCCCGCACCACCGTGCAGGGGGCCAATGAGCAGTTCTTC. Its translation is CARTTVQGANEQFF.

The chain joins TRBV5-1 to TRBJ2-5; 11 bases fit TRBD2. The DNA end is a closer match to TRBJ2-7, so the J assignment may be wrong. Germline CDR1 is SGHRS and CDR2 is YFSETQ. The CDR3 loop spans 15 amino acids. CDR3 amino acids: CASSLVVAGGVEQYF. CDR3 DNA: TGCGCCAGCAGCTTGGTAGTAGCGGGAGGGGTCGAGCAGTACTTC.

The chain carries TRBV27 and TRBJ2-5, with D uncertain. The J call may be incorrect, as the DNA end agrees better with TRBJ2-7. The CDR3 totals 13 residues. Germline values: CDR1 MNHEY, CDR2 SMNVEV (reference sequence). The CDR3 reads CASSPSNNYEQYF. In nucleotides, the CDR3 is TGTGCCAGCAGCCCCAGTAATAACTACGAGCAGTACTTC.

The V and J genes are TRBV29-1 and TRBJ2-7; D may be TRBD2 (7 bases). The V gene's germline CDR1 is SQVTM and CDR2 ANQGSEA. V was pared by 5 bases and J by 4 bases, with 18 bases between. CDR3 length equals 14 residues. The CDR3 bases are TGCAGCGTTTGGGGGCCTAGCGGTTTGTACGAGCAGTACTTC. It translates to CSVWGPSGLYEQYF.

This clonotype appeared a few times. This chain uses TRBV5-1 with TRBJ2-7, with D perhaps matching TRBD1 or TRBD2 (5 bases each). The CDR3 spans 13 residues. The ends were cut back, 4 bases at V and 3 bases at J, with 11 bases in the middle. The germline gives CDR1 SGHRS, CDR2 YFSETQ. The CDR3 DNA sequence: TGCGCCAGCAGCACCGAGGGGATCTACGAGCAGTACTTC. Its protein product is CASSTEGIYEQYF.

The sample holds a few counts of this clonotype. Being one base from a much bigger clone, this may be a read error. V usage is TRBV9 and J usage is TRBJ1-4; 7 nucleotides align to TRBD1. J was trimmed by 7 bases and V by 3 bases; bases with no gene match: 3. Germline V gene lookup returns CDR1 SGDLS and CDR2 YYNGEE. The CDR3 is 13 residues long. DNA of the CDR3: TGTGCCAGCAGCGGAGCAGGGGGTGAAAAACTGTTTTTT. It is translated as CASSGAGGEKLFF.

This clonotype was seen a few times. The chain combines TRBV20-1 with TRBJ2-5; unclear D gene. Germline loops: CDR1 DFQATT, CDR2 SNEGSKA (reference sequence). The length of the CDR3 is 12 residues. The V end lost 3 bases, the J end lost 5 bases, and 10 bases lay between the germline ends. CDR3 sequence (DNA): TGCAGTGCTAGGAGGCCAGCGGAGACCCAGTACTTC. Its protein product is CSARRPAETQYF.

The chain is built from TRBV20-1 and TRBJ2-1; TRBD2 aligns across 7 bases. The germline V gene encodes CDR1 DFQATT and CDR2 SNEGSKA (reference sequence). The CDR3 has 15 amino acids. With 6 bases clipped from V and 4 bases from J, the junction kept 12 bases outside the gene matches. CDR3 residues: CSATDIGGGYNEQFF. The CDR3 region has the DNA TGCAGTGCCACTGATATTGGCGGGGGATACAATGAGCAGTTCTTC.

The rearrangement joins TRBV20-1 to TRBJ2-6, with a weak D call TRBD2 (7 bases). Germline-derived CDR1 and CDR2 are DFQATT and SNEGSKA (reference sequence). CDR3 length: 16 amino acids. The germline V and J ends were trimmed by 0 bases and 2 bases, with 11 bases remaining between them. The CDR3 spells CSARDHGGPGANVLTF. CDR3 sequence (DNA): TGCAGTGCTAGAGATCACGGGGGGCCTGGGGCCAACGTCCTGACTTTC.

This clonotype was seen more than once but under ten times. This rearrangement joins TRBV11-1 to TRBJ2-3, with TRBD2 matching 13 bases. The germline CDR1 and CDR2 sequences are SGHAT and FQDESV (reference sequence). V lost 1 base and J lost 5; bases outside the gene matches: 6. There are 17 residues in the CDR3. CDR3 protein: CASSLGGTSGMEDTQYF. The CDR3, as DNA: TGTGCCAGCAGCTTAGGTGGGACTAGCGGGATGGAAGATACGCAGTATTTT.

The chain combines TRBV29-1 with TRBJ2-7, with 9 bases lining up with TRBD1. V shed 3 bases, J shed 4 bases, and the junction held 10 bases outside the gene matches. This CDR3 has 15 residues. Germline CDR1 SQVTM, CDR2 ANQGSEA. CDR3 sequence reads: CSVEEAQGARYEQYF. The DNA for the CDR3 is TGCAGCGTTGAGGAAGCACAGGGGGCGAGGTACGAGCAGTACTTC.

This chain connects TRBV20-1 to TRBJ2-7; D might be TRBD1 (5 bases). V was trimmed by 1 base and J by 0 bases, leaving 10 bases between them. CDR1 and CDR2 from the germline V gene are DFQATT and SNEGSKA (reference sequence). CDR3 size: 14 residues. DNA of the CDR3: TGCAGTGCTAGAGGGGGTGGGGCCTCCTACGAGCAGTACTTC. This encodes CSARGGGASYEQYF.

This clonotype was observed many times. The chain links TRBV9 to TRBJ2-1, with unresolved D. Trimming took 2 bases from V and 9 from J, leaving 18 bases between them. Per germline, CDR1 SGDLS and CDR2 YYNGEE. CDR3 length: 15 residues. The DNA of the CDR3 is TGTGCCAGCAGCGTCCGGGCAGGTTCCCCCCTTGAGCAGTTCTTC. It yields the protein CASSVRAGSPLEQFF.